Listed below are T cell receptor beta chains from one sample, sequenced in a study of blood T cell repertoires in COVID-19. Method: immunoSEQ multiplex PCR; TCRdb's copy keeps in-frame clones and lacks some. The sample lists about 180,000 clones; roughly 80% were seen once. Material for sequencing was peripheral blood. The receptor source for this set is a woman aged 70-85 years with COVID-19, enrolled during active disease. Both conserved end residues are part of each CDR3. Fields, in order: D gene, J gene, V gene, clone size, CDR3 protein, CDR3 DNA. The D gene is left open where the match is weak. Where a row states a size, it is once, few, many or the class of an expanded clone; other rows omit it.

D: TRBD2
J: TRBJ2-7
V: TRBV5-1
size: NA
CDR3: CASSLGASGWEQYF
DNA: TGCGCCAGCAGCTTGGGTGCTAGCGGGTGGGAGCAGTACTTC

D: NA
J: TRBJ1-4
V: TRBV28
size: NA
CDR3: CASSLPIPSGGKLFF
DNA: TGTGCCAGCAGTTTACCTATCCCCTCGGGGGGAAAACTGTTTTTT

D: TRBD1
J: TRBJ2-7
V: TRBV29-1
size: NA
CDR3: CSVHRGYEQYF
DNA: TGCAGCGTTCACAGGGGCTACGAGCAGTACTTC

D: NA
J: TRBJ2-5
V: TRBV28
size: NA
CDR3: CASSTRGLAIVETQYF
DNA: TGTGCCAGCAGCACACGGGGTCTAGCGATTGTAGAGACCCAGTACTTC

D: TRBD1
J: TRBJ1-4
V: TRBV30
size: NA
CDR3: CAWSAGGGEKLFF
DNA: TGTGCCTGGAGTGCAGGGGGCGGTGAAAAACTGTTTTTT

D: TRBD1
J: TRBJ1-1
V: TRBV13
size: NA
CDR3: CASSTQRDSAFEAFF
DNA: TGTGCCAGCAGCACTCAGAGGGACAGCGCTTTTGAAGCTTTCTTT

D: NA
J: TRBJ2-2
V: TRBV6-2/TRBV6-3
size: once
CDR3: CASSYSSRVPGELFF
DNA: TGTGCCAGCAGTTACTCGTCGAGAGTACCCGGGGAGCTGTTTTTT

D: TRBD1
J: TRBJ2-2
V: TRBV15
size: NA
CDR3: CATSRAPIGRQGGELFF
DNA: TGTGCCACCAGCAGAGCCCCGATAGGGAGACAGGGCGGGGAGCTGTTTTTT

D: NA
J: TRBJ1-4
V: TRBV28
size: NA
CDR3: CASSSQGKSNEKLFF
DNA: TGTGCCAGCAGCTCCCAGGGGAAATCAAATGAAAAACTGTTTTTT

D: NA
J: TRBJ2-3
V: TRBV7-2
size: NA
CDR3: CASSSYTDTQYF
DNA: TGTGCCAGCAGCTCCTACACAGATACGCAGTATTTT

D: NA
J: TRBJ1-1
V: TRBV19
size: NA
CDR3: CASSISQLNTEAFF
DNA: TGTGCCAGTAGTATATCCCAGTTGAACACTGAAGCTTTCTTT

D: NA
J: TRBJ2-7
V: TRBV6-5
size: few
CDR3: CASSYMFGLEGEQYF
DNA: TGTGCCAGCAGTTACATGTTTGGCCTCGAGGGCGAGCAGTACTTC

D: NA
J: TRBJ2-1
V: TRBV27
size: NA
CDR3: CASIGGYYNEQFF
DNA: TGTGCCAGCATAGGAGGGTACTACAATGAGCAGTTCTTC

D: TRBD2
J: TRBJ2-7
V: TRBV2
size: once
CDR3: CASSSRLAGLGEQYF
DNA: TGTGCCAGCAGCTCCCGACTAGCGGGGCTCGGGGAGCAGTACTTC

D: NA
J: TRBJ1-2
V: TRBV25-1
size: NA
CDR3: CASSDMRAGSYGYTF
DNA: TGTGCCAGCAGTGACATGAGGGCCGGGTCCTATGGCTACACCTTC

D: TRBD2
J: TRBJ2-7
V: TRBV7-2
size: NA
CDR3: CASSFSGRREQYF
DNA: TGTGCCAGCAGCTTTAGCGGGAGACGCGAGCAGTACTTC

D: TRBD2
J: TRBJ2-3
V: TRBV28
size: NA
CDR3: CASSLRGEWGDTQYF
DNA: TGTGCCAGCAGTCTTCGGGGGGAGTGGGGAGATACGCAGTATTTT

D: NA
J: TRBJ1-1
V: TRBV24-1
size: once
CDR3: CATMPPGHQMDTEAFF
DNA: TGTGCCACCATGCCCCCGGGACACCAGATGGACACTGAAGCTTTCTTT

D: NA
J: TRBJ2-5
V: TRBV3-1/TRBV3-2
size: NA
CDR3: CASSQAEETQYF
DNA: TGTGCCAGCAGCCAAGCGGAAGAGACCCAGTACTTC

D: NA
J: TRBJ2-3
V: TRBV7-2
size: NA
CDR3: CASSSGQIPDTQYF
DNA: TGTGCCAGCAGCTCGGGACAAATCCCAGATACGCAGTATTTT

D: NA
J: TRBJ1-1
V: TRBV2
size: NA
CDR3: CASSDGGLMKAFF
DNA: TGTGCCAGCAGTGACGGGGGGCTGATGAAAGCTTTCTTT

D: TRBD1
J: TRBJ2-7
V: TRBV9
size: NA
CDR3: CASSVRGTDLSYEQYF
DNA: TGTGCCAGCAGCGTCAGGGGGACAGACCTCTCCTACGAGCAGTACTTC

D: NA
J: TRBJ1-2
V: TRBV9
size: NA
CDR3: CASSQGQGYGYTF
DNA: TGTGCCAGCAGCCAGGGGCAAGGCTATGGCTACACCTTC

D: NA
J: TRBJ2-6
V: TRBV3-1/TRBV3-2
size: NA
CDR3: CASSQGGSLGTFFSGANVLTF
DNA: TGTGCCAGCAGCCAAGGGGGCTCGTTGGGAACTTTCTTCTCTGGGGCCAACGTCCTGACTTTC

D: NA
J: TRBJ1-1
V: TRBV2
size: NA
CDR3: CASQITEAFF
DNA: TGTGCCAGCCAGATCACTGAAGCTTTCTTT

D: NA
J: TRBJ1-4
V: TRBV28
size: NA
CDR3: CATTGNEKLFF
DNA: TGTGCCACCACAGGGAACGAAAAACTGTTTTTT

D: TRBD2
J: TRBJ2-2
V: TRBV7-8
size: NA
CDR3: CARPETSGRLANTGELFF
DNA: TGTGCCAGGCCCGAGACTAGCGGGAGATTAGCGAACACCGGGGAGCTGTTTTTT

D: TRBD2
J: TRBJ2-7
V: TRBV5-1
size: NA
CDR3: CASSLALSVAGGRNEQYF
DNA: TGCGCCAGCAGCTTGGCCTTATCAGTAGCGGGAGGGAGGAACGAGCAGTACTTC

D: TRBD2
J: TRBJ2-5
V: TRBV5-1
size: NA
CDR3: CASSLATGTILQETQYF
DNA: TGCGCCAGCAGCTTGGCAACCGGGACTATCCTCCAAGAGACCCAGTACTTC

D: NA
J: TRBJ1-1
V: TRBV5-1
size: NA
CDR3: CASSLAPSQGGAEAFF
DNA: TGCGCCAGCAGCTTGGCCCCTTCTCAGGGAGGGGCTGAAGCTTTCTTT

D: TRBD1
J: TRBJ2-7
V: TRBV28
size: NA
CDR3: CASHTGAREQYF
DNA: TGTGCCAGCCACACAGGGGCTAGGGAGCAGTACTTC

D: NA
J: TRBJ1-2
V: TRBV18
size: NA
CDR3: CASSPFYRASGYTF
DNA: TGTGCCAGCTCACCCTTTTACAGGGCCTCTGGCTACACCTTC

D: TRBD1
J: TRBJ2-5
V: TRBV18
size: NA
CDR3: CASSPGTANQETQYF
DNA: TGTGCCAGCTCACCAGGGACAGCTAACCAAGAGACCCAGTACTTC

D: TRBD1
J: TRBJ1-2
V: TRBV10-3
size: NA
CDR3: CAISAYPDRVGNGYTF
DNA: TGTGCCATCAGTGCATATCCCGACAGGGTTGGCAATGGCTACACCTTC

D: TRBD1
J: TRBJ2-7
V: TRBV24-1
size: few
CDR3: CATSDPGQGAFEQYF
DNA: TGTGCCACCAGTGACCCGGGACAGGGGGCATTCGAGCAGTACTTC

D: TRBD2
J: TRBJ2-5
V: TRBV6-5
size: NA
CDR3: CASSSEAGIRETQYF
DNA: TGTGCCAGCAGTTCCGAAGCGGGAATAAGGGAGACCCAGTACTTC